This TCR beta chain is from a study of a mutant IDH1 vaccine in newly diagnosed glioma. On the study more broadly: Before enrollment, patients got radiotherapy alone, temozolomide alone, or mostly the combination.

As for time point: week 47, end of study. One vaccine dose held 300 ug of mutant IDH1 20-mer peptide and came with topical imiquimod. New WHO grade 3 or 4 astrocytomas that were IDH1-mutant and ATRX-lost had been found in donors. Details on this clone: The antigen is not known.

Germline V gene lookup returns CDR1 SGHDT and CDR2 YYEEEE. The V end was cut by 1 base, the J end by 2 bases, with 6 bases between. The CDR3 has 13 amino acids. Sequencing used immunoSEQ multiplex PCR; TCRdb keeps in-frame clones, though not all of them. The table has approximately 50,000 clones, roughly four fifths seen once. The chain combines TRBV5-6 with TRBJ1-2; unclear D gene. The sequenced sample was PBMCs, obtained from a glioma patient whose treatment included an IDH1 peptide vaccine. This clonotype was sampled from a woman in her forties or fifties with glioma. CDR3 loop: CASSLNGNYGYTF. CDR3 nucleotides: TGTGCCAGCAGCTTGAACGGGAACTATGGCTACACCTTC.